Listed here are 7 T cell receptor beta chains from one sample, sequenced in a study of blood T cell repertoires in COVID-19. Clones were read by immunoSEQ multiplex PCR, and TCRdb kept only the in-frame ones, dropping some. The sample shows 150,000 to 200,000 clones, about 90% of them seen only once. Specimen: peripheral blood. Source of these receptors: a woman in her 70s with acute or convalescent COVID-19.

V gene TRBV5-1 combines with J gene TRBJ1-6, with TRBD1 matching 10 bases. This CDR3 is 16 amino acids long. CDR1 is SGHRS, CDR2 YFSETQ, per germline. V lost 0 bases to trimming and J lost 5 bases; unmatched junction nucleotides: 2. The CDR3 here is CASSLGGTGDNSPLHF. In DNA, the CDR3 is TGCGCCAGCAGCTTGGGAGGGACAGGGGATAATTCACCCCTCCACTTT.

This chain uses TRBV5-1 with TRBJ2-1; 10 bases match TRBD1. This CDR3 is built from 20 residues. CDR1 and CDR2 (germline): SGHRS, YFSETQ. V gave up 0 bases and J gave up 3 bases; unmatched junction bases: 15. The CDR3 protein is CASSLAPTGGIRGNYNEQFF. The CDR3 bases are TGCGCCAGCAGCTTGGCCCCGACAGGGGGCATCAGGGGTAACTACAATGAGCAGTTCTTC.

Here the CDR3 DNA reads TGTGCCAGCAGCCCGCGGACAGGGAGTGGAACTGAAGCTTTCTTT. It specifies CASSPRTGSGTEAFF. The J gene is TRBJ1-1, the V gene TRBV7-8; 8 bases are shared with TRBD1. The J segment lost 5 bases and the V segment lost 5 bases, leaving 10 bases of the junction unmatched. Looked up from germline, CDR1 is SGHVS and CDR2 is FQNEAQ. The CDR3 has 15 amino acids.

The rearrangement joins TRBV18 to TRBJ1-5; TRBD1 might be the D (6 bases). The CDR3 length is 15 residues. The germline gives CDR1 KGHSH, CDR2 LQKENI. V was pared by 3 bases and J by 6 bases, with 15 bases between. The CDR3 coding sequence is TGTGCCAGCTCACCCCTAGGGGGGGGTATTCAGCCCCAGCATTTT. Protein product: CASSPLGGGIQPQHF.

The rearrangement links TRBV5-6 to TRBJ2-7; 8 nucleotides align to TRBD1. CDR1 SGHDT and CDR2 YYEEEE come from the germline V gene. CDR3 length equals 14 residues. V dropped 3 bases and J dropped 3; count of bases not matched to a gene: 5. This CDR3 reads CASSWTGTIYEQYF. The CDR3 DNA is TGTGCCAGCAGCTGGACAGGGACCATCTACGAGCAGTACTTC.

This chain uses TRBV15 with TRBJ1-5, with 10 positions matching TRBD1. J was trimmed by 0 bases and V by 1 base; bases with no gene match: 6. In germline, CDR1 is LNHNV, CDR2 YYDKDF (reference sequence). The length of the CDR3 is 18 residues. The CDR3 DNA reads TGTGCCACCAGCAGAGCTATTGGGACAGGGGTTAGCAATCAGCCCCAGCATTTT. This codes for CATSRAIGTGVSNQPQHF.

This chain uses TRBV9 with TRBJ2-7; 8 nucleotides agree with TRBD2. Trimming took 0 bases from V and 2 from J; bases not matched to a gene: 4. The CDR3 sequence is 15 residues long. From germline, CDR1 is SGDLS and CDR2 YYNGEE. As DNA, the CDR3 is TGTGCCAGCAGCGTAGCCAGCGGGAGCACCTACGAGCAGTACTTC. Translated, it gives CASSVASGSTYEQYF.